This T cell receptor beta chain was profiled in a study of CD4+ T cells in melanoma. Overall study results and limits: Diverse differentiation states were reported for melanoma neoantigen-specific CD4+ T cells. A reported correlation linked neoantigen-specific CD4+ T cells to CD8+, macrophage and B cell function.

Produced via immunoSEQ multiplex PCR; TCRdb's table is partial and in-frame only. The sample holds about 55,000 clones, about 72% seen once. This clone is medium-sized (0.01 to 0.1%). Its cognate antigen is unknown. Germline V lookup: CDR1 MNHEY, CDR2 SMNVEV (reference sequence). With 8 bases removed from V and 6 bases from J, the gap between germline ends came to 8 bases. CDR3 size: 10 residues. The sequenced sample was tumor tissue. V usage is TRBV27 and J usage is TRBJ2-7; D call uncertain. The TCR comes from a human donor with melanoma. DNA for the CDR3: TGTGCCAGCGGGCTTACCGAGCAGTACTTC. Its protein product is CASGLTEQYF.